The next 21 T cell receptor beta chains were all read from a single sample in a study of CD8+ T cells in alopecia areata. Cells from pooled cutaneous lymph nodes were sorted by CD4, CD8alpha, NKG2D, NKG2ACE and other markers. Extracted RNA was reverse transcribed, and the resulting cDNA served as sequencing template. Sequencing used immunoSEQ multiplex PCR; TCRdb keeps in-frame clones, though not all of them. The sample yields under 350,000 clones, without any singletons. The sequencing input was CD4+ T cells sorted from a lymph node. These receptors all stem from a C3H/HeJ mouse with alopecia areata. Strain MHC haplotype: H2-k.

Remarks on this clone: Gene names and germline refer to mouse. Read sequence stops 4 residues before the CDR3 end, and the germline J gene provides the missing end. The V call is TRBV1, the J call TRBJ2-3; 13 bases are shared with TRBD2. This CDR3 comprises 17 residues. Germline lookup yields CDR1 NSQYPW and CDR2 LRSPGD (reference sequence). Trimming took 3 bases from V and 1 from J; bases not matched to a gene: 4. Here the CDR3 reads CTCSATGTGGGAETLYF. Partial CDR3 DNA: TGCACCTGCAGTGCCACCGGGACTGGGGGGGGTGCAGAA.

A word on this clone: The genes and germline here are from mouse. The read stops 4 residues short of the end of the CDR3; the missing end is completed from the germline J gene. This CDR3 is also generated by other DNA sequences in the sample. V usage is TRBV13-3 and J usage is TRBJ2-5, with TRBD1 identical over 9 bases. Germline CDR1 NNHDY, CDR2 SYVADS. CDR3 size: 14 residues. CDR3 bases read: TGTGCCAGCAGTCGGGACAGGGCCGGCGAC. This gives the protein CASSRDRAGD. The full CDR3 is CASSRDRAGDTQYF.

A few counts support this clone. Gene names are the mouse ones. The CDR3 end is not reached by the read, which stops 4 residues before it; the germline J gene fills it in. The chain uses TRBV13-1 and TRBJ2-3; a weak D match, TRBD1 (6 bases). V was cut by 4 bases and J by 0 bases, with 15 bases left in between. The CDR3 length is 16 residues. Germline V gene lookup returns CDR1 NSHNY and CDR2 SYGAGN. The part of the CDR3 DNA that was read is TGTGCCAGCAGTACAGGGAAGGGGAATAGTGCAGAA. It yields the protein CASSTGKGNSAE. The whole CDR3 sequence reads CASSTGKGNSAETLYF.

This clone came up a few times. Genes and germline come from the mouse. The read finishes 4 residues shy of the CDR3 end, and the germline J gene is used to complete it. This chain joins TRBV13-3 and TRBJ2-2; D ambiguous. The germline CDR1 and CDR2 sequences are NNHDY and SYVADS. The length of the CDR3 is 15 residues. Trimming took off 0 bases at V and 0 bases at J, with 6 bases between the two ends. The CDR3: CASSDALSNTGQLYF. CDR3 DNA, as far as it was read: TGTGCCAGCAGTGATGCACTATCAAACACCGGG.

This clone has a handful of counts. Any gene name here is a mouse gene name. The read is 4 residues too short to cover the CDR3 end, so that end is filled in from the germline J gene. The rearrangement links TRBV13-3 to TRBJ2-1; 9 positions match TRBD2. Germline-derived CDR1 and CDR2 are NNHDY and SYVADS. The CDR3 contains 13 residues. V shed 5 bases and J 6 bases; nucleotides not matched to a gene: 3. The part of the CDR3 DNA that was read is TGTGCCAGCAGATTGGGGGGGCCTGCT. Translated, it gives CASRLGGPA. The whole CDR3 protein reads CASRLGGPAEQFF.

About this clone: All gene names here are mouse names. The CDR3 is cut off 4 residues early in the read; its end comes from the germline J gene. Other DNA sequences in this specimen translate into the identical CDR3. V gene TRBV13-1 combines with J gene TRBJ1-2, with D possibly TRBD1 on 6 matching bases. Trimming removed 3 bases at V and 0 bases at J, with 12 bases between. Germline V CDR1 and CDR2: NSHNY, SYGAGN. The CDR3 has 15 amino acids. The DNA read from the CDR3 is TGTGCCAGCAGTGGGTCCGGGACAACAAACTCC. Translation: CASSGSGTTNS. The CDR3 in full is CASSGSGTTNSDYTF.

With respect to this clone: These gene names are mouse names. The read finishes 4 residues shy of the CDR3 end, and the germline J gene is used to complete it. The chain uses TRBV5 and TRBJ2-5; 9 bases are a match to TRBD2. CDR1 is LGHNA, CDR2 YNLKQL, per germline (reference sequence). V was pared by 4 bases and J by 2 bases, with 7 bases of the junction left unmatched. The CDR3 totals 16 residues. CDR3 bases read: TGTGCCAGCAGCCCTCCACTACTGGGGGGCCAAGAC. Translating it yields CASSPPLLGGQD. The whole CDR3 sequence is CASSPPLLGGQDTQYF.

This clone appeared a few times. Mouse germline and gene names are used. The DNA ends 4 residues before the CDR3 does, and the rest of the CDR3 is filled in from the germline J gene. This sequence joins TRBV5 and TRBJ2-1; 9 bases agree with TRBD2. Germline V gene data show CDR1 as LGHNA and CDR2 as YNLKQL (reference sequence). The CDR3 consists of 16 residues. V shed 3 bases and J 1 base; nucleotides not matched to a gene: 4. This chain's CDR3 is CASSHRDWANYAEQFF. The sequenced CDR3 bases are TGTGCCAGCAGCCACCGGGACTGGGCGAACTATGCT.

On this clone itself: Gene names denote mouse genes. CDR3 bases read: TGTGCCAGCAGTCCTGACTGGGGGGGCGTGGAC. Amino acid sequence: CASSPDWGGVD. The complete CDR3 sequence is CASSPDWGGVDTQYF. This chain links TRBV19 with TRBJ2-5; 12 bases are shared with TRBD2. From the germline J gene comes the end of the CDR3, since the read stops 4 residues before it. Looked up from germline, CDR1 is FNHDT and CDR2 is SITEND (reference sequence). This CDR3 spans 15 amino acids.

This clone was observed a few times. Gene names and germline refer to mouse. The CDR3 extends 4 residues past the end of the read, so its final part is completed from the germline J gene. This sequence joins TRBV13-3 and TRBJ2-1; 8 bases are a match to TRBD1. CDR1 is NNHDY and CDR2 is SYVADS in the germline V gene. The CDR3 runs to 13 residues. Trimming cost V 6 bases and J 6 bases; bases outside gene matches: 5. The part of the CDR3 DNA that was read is TGTGCCAGCACCCAGGGGGCGGGTGCT. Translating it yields CASTQGAGA. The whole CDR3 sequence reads CASTQGAGAEQFF.

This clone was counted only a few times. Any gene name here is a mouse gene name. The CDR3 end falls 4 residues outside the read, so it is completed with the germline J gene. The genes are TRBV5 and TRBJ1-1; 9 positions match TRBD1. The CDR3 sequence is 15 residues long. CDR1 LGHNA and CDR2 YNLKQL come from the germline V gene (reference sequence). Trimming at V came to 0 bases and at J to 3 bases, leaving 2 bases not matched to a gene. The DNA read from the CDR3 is TGTGCCAGCAGCCAAGACGGGACAGGGTACACA. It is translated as CASSQDGTGYT. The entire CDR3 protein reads CASSQDGTGYTEVFF.

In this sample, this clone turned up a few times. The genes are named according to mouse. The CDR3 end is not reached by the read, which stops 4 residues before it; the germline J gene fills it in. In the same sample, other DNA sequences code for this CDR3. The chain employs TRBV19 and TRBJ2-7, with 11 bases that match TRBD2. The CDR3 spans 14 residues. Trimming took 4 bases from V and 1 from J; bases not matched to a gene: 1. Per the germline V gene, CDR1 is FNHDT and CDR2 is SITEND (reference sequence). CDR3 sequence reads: CASSRDWGSYEQYF. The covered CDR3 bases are TGTGCCAGCAGTCGGGACTGGGGGTCCTAT.

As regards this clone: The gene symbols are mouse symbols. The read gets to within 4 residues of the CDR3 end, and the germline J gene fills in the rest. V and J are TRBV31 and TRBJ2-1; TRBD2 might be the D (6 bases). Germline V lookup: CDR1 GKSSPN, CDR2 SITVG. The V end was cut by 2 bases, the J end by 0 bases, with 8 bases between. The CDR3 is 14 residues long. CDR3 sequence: CAWSMGDNYAEQFF. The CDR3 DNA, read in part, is TGTGCCTGGAGTATGGGGGATAACTATGCT.

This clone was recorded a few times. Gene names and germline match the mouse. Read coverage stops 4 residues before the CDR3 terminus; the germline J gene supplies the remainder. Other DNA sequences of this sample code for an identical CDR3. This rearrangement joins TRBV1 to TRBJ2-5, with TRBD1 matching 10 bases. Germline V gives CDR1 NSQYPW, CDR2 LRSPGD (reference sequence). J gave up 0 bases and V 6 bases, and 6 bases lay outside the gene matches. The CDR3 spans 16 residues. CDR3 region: CTCSAGTGVNQDTQYF. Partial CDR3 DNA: TGCACCTGCAGCGCCGGGACAGGGGTTAACCAAGAC.

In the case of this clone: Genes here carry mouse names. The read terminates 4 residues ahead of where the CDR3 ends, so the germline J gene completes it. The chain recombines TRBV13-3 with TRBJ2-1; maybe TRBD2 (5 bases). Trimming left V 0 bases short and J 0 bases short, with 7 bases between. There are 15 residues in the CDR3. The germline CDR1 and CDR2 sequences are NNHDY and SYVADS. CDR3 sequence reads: CASSDDWSNYAEQFF. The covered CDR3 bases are TGTGCCAGCAGTGATGACTGGAGTAACTATGCT.

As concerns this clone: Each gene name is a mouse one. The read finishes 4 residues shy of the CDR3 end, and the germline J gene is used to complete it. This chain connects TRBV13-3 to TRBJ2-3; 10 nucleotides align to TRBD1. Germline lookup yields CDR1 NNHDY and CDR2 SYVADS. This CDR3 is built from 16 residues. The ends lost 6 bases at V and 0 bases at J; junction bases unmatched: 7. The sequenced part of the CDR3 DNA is TGTGCCAGCACCCGGGACAGGGGATCTAGTGCAGAA. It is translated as CASTRDRGSSAE. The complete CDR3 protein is CASTRDRGSSAETLYF.

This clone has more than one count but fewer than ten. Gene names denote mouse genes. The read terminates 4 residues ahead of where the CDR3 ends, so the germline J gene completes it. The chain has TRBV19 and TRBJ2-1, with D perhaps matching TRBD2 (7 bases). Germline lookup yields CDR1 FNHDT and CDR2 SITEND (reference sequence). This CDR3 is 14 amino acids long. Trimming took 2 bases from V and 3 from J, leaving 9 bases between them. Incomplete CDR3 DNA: TGTGCCAGCAGTATGGGGGGCGCCTATGCT. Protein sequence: CASSMGGAYA. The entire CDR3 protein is CASSMGGAYAEQFF.

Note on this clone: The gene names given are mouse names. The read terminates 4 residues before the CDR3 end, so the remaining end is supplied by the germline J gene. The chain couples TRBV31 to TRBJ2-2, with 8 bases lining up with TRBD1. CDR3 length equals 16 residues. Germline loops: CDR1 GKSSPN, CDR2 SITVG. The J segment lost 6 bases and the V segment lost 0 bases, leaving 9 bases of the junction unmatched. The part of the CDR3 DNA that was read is TGTGCCTGGAGTCTAGGTCAGGGGGCAGGGGCCGGG. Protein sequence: CAWSLGQGAGAG. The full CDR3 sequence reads CAWSLGQGAGAGQLYF.

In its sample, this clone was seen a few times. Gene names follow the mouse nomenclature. The CDR3 bases that were read are TGTGCCAGCGGTGTCGGGACATCAAACACA. Its translation: CASGVGTSNT. The whole CDR3 is CASGVGTSNTEVFF. This chain connects TRBV13-2 to TRBJ1-1; possible D gene TRBD1, 6 bases. The CDR3 goes on 4 residues after the read ends, and that part is filled in from the germline J gene. The CDR3 spans 14 residues. Germline values: CDR1 NNHNN, CDR2 SYGAGS (reference sequence). Trimming left V 3 bases short and J 0 bases short, with 9 bases between.

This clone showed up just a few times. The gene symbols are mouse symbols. CDR3 protein: CASSTWGGLQDTQYF. CDR3 DNA, as far as it was read: TGTGCCAGCAGTACCTGGGGGGGCCTCCAAGAC. The chain links TRBV19 to TRBJ2-5; TRBD2 matches at 10 bases. The sequenced fragment ends 4 residues before the CDR3 boundary, so the rest is inferred from the germline J gene. CDR1 and CDR2 from the germline V gene are FNHDT and SITEND (reference sequence). There are 15 residues in the CDR3. V shed 3 bases and J 2 bases; nucleotides not matched to a gene: 3.

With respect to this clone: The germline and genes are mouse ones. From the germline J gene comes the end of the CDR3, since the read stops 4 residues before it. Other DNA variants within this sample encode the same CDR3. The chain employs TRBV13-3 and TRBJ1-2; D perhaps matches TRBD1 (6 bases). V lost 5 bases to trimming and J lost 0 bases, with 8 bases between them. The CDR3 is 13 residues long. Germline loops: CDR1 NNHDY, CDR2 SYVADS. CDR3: CASRRTANSDYTF. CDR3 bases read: TGTGCCAGCAGGCGGACAGCAAACTCC.